This TCR beta chain is drawn from a study of shared clonotypes between healthy human individuals. Genomic DNA came from about 90 million PBMCs in unsorted samples. Germline V gives CDR1 MGHRA, CDR2 YSYEKL. The CDR3 has 20 amino acids. Between the trimmed V and J ends, which lost 4 bases and 0 bases, there was a span of 28 bases. The protocol was immunoSEQ multiplex PCR, while the TCRdb copy is restricted to in-frame clones and leaves out a portion. The data show some 470,000 clones, about 82% seen once. Material for sequencing was PBMCs. This chain joins TRBV4-1 and TRBJ2-7, with D possibly TRBD1 on 9 matching bases. This receptor was identified in a woman between 40 and 55 years old in good health. Some clones in this sample may be carry-over from other donors' samples. CDR3 nucleotide sequence: TGCGCCAGCAGCCGAACACAGGGGGCCCTGACAGCGGGAGCCTCCTACGAGCAGTACTTC. Its protein is CASSRTQGALTAGASYEQYF.